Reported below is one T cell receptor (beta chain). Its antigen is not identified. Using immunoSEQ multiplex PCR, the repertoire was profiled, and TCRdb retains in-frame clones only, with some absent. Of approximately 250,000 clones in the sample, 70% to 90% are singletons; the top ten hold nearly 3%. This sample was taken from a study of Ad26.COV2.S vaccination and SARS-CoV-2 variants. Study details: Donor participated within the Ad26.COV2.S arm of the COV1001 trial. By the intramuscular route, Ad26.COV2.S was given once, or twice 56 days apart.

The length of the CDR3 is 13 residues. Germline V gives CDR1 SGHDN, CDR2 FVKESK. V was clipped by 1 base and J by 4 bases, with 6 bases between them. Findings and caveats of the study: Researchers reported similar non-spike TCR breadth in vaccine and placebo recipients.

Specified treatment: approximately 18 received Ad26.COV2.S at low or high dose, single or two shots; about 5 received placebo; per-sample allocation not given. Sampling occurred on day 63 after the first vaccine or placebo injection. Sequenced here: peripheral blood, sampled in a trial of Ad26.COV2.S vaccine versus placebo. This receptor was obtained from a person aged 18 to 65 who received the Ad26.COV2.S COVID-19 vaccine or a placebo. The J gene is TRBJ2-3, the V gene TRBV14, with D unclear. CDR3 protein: CASSQVNSDTQYF. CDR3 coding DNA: TGTGCCAGCAGCCAAGTAAATTCAGATACGCAGTATTTT. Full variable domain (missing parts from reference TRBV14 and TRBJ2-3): EAGVTQFPSHSVIEKGQTVTLRCDPISGHDNLYWYRRVMGKEIKFLLHFVKESKQDESGMPNNRFLAERTGGTYSTLKVQPAELEDSGVYFCASSQVNSDTQYFGPGTRLTVL.